This T cell receptor beta chain is from a study of identifying expanded T cells in peripheral blood. The CDR3 has 13 residues. From germline, CDR1 is SNHLY and CDR2 FYNNEI. Trimming took off 5 bases at V and 5 bases at J, with 10 bases between the two ends. Libraries were prepared by immunoSEQ multiplex PCR; TCRdb keeps only in-frame clonotypes and omits some of them. The sample has over 90,000 clones; roughly 88% are singletons. The source is a person between 18 and 75 years old in good health. The sequenced sample was blood. The chain joins TRBV2 to TRBJ1-5, with a tentative D call TRBD1 (6 bases). Here the CDR3 reads CASSSQGYQPQHF. CDR3 DNA: TGTGCCAGCAGTTCCCAGGGGTATCAGCCCCAGCATTTT.